This is a list of T cell receptor beta chains from one sample in a study of blood T cell repertoires in COVID-19. Using immunoSEQ multiplex PCR, the repertoire was profiled, and TCRdb retains in-frame clones only, with some absent. The sample shows a few hundred thousand clones, approximately 83% of them seen only once. The sequenced material came from PBMCs or T cells enriched from blood (not recorded which). The receptor source for this set is a woman aged 55-70 years who had recovered from COVID-19. Each CDR3 is given with its conserved first and last residue. Each record gives: V gene, J gene, D gene, clone size, CDR3 DNA, CDR3 protein. The D gene is left open where the match is weak. Part of the rows lack a size; the others show once, few, many or a class for expanded clones.

V: TRBV6-5
J: TRBJ1-4
D: TRBD1
size: once
DNA: TGTGCCAGCAGATCGGACAGGAGCTTTGAAAAACTGTTTTTT
CDR3: CASRSDRSFEKLFF

V: TRBV5-4
J: TRBJ1-2
D: NA
size: NA
DNA: TGTGCCAGCAGCCCCTCGACAGGCAACTATGGCTACACCTTC
CDR3: CASSPSTGNYGYTF

V: TRBV19
J: TRBJ1-5
D: NA
size: NA
DNA: TGTGCCAGTAGTTCAGCAGGGCCCAATCAGCCCCAGCATTTT
CDR3: CASSSAGPNQPQHF

V: TRBV28
J: TRBJ1-5
D: NA
size: NA
DNA: TGTGCCAGCAGCACAGCCACCCAGTTGCCCCAGCATTTT
CDR3: CASSTATQLPQHF

V: TRBV9
J: TRBJ2-2
D: NA
size: NA
DNA: TGTGCCAGCAGCGTATCCGGACAGGGAGGGACCGGGGAGCTGTTTTTT
CDR3: CASSVSGQGGTGELFF

V: TRBV12-3/TRBV12-4
J: TRBJ1-6
D: NA
size: NA
DNA: TGTGCCAGCAGTTTAGAGAGACCCCTCCACTTT
CDR3: CASSLERPLHF

V: TRBV2
J: TRBJ2-3
D: NA
size: NA
DNA: TGTGCCAGCAAGTTCGGGGATACGCAGTATTTT
CDR3: CASKFGDTQYF

V: TRBV19
J: TRBJ2-7
D: TRBD1
size: NA
DNA: TGTGCCAGTAGTACCCCTACCGGACAGGGAAACGAGCAGTACTTC
CDR3: CASSTPTGQGNEQYF

V: TRBV6-4
J: TRBJ1-5
D: NA
size: NA
DNA: TGTGCCAGCAGTGACGGGAGGAGATGGGGTAATCAGCCCCAGCATTTT
CDR3: CASSDGRRWGNQPQHF

V: TRBV4-3
J: TRBJ1-6
D: TRBD1
size: NA
DNA: TGCGCCAGCAGCCACCGGGGACAGGGGGCTTCCTATAATTCACCCCTCCACTTT
CDR3: CASSHRGQGASYNSPLHF

V: TRBV4-3
J: TRBJ1-2
D: TRBD1
size: NA
DNA: TGCGCCAGCAGCCTTTCGACAGGGGACTCCTATGGCTACACCTTC
CDR3: CASSLSTGDSYGYTF

V: TRBV2
J: TRBJ2-3
D: NA
size: NA
DNA: TGTGCCAGCAGTGACGGTAACACAGATACGCAGTATTTT
CDR3: CASSDGNTDTQYF

V: TRBV11-2
J: TRBJ2-7
D: NA
size: NA
DNA: TGTGCCAGCAGCCCTCTACGCCGGGAAAGATCCTACGAGCAGTACTTC
CDR3: CASSPLRRERSYEQYF

V: TRBV11-2
J: TRBJ2-3
D: TRBD1
size: NA
DNA: TGTGCCAGCAGCGCGACAGGGATGGGAACTACGCAGTATTTT
CDR3: CASSATGMGTTQYF

V: TRBV5-6
J: TRBJ1-2
D: NA
size: NA
DNA: TGTGCCAGCAGCTTTCAGGCCAACTATGGCTACACCTTC
CDR3: CASSFQANYGYTF

V: TRBV4-3
J: TRBJ2-3
D: TRBD2
size: NA
DNA: TGCGCCAGCAGCAAACGCTTAGCGGGGGGGGAAGATACGCAGTATTTT
CDR3: CASSKRLAGGEDTQYF

V: TRBV7-9
J: TRBJ1-5
D: TRBD1
size: NA
DNA: TGTGCCAGCAGCCAACAGGGGGCGGATCAGCCCCAGCATTTT
CDR3: CASSQQGADQPQHF

V: TRBV12-3/TRBV12-4
J: TRBJ1-1
D: NA
size: NA
DNA: TGTGCCAGCAGTTGGGGGCGCGGGTTGTCTTTCTTT
CDR3: CASSWGRGLSFF

V: TRBV3-1/TRBV3-2
J: TRBJ2-7
D: NA
size: NA
DNA: TGTGCCAGCAGCCAAGACCCAGGACAGAGCTACGAGCAGTACTTC
CDR3: CASSQDPGQSYEQYF

V: TRBV10-3
J: TRBJ2-1
D: NA
size: NA
DNA: TGTGCCATCAGTGGGCGGGAACACAATGAGCAGTTCTTC
CDR3: CAISGREHNEQFF

V: TRBV7-9
J: TRBJ2-1
D: NA
size: NA
DNA: TGTGCCAGCAGTTCAGGCTTCAATGAGCAGTTCTTC
CDR3: CASSSGFNEQFF

V: TRBV20-1
J: TRBJ1-1
D: NA
size: NA
DNA: TGCAGTGCGTCAGAGAACACTGAAGCTTTCTTT
CDR3: CSASENTEAFF

V: TRBV10-3
J: TRBJ2-1
D: TRBD2
size: NA
DNA: TGTGCCATCAGGTTGACTAGCGGATTGTACAATGAGCAGTTCTTC
CDR3: CAIRLTSGLYNEQFF

V: TRBV27
J: TRBJ1-2
D: TRBD1
size: NA
DNA: TGTGCCAGCAGTCCAAGGACAGGCCCATATGGCTACACCTTC
CDR3: CASSPRTGPYGYTF

V: TRBV27
J: TRBJ1-2
D: NA
size: NA
DNA: TGTGCCAGCAGTGGACAAAACTATGGCTACACCTTC
CDR3: CASSGQNYGYTF

V: TRBV5-6
J: TRBJ1-2
D: NA
size: NA
DNA: TGTGCCAGCAGCTGGGGAGGGGGGCACTATGGCTACACCTTC
CDR3: CASSWGGGHYGYTF

V: TRBV12-5
J: TRBJ2-5
D: NA
size: NA
DNA: TGTGCTAGTGGTTCCGGACAGAGCCAAGAGACCCAGTACTTC
CDR3: CASGSGQSQETQYF

V: TRBV2
J: TRBJ1-5
D: NA
size: NA
DNA: TGTGCCAGCAGTGAAGGGGGGCTGGGGAATCAGCCCCAGCATTTT
CDR3: CASSEGGLGNQPQHF

V: TRBV3-1/TRBV3-2
J: TRBJ1-3
D: NA
size: NA
DNA: TGTGCCAGCAGCCAAGGGGGGCAAAGCTCTGGAAACACCATATATTTT
CDR3: CASSQGGQSSGNTIYF

V: TRBV15
J: TRBJ1-4
D: NA
size: few
DNA: TGTGCCACCAGCAAAGATACAGAAAAACTGTTTTTT
CDR3: CATSKDTEKLFF

V: TRBV3-1/TRBV3-2
J: TRBJ1-1
D: TRBD1
size: NA
DNA: TGTGCCAGCAGCCAAGGGAACAGGGGTAACACTGAAGCTTTCTTT
CDR3: CASSQGNRGNTEAFF

V: TRBV25-1
J: TRBJ2-7
D: NA
size: once
DNA: TGTGCCAGCAGTGGGACGACGGGGGTCTACGAGCAGTACTTC
CDR3: CASSGTTGVYEQYF

V: TRBV7-9
J: TRBJ1-4
D: NA
size: NA
DNA: TGTGCCAGCAGCGGCCTCGCAACTAATGAAAAACTGTTTTTT
CDR3: CASSGLATNEKLFF

V: TRBV7-2
J: TRBJ2-7
D: TRBD1
size: NA
DNA: TGTGCCAGCAGCTACCCGGGACAGGGGAGCGAGCAGTACTTC
CDR3: CASSYPGQGSEQYF

V: TRBV27
J: TRBJ2-7
D: NA
size: NA
DNA: TGTGCCAGCAGTTTATTTATAGCGGACTCCTACGAGCAGTACTTC
CDR3: CASSLFIADSYEQYF

V: TRBV12-3/TRBV12-4
J: TRBJ1-2
D: TRBD1
size: NA
DNA: TGTGCCAGCAGACAGGGGGCGGGGGGCTACACCTTC
CDR3: CASRQGAGGYTF

V: TRBV7-2
J: TRBJ2-7
D: TRBD1
size: NA
DNA: TGTGCCAGCAGCTCAAGGGGGACAGGAGGCTACGAGCAGTACTTC
CDR3: CASSSRGTGGYEQYF

V: TRBV5-1
J: TRBJ2-3
D: TRBD2
size: NA
DNA: TGCGCCAGCAGCTTTTCTAGCGGAGCTGGCACAGATACGCAGTATTTT
CDR3: CASSFSSGAGTDTQYF

V: TRBV5-1
J: TRBJ2-7
D: TRBD2
size: NA
DNA: TGCGCCAGCAGCGCTAGCGGGGGGGCCGAACGCGAGCAGTACTTC
CDR3: CASSASGGAEREQYF

V: TRBV5-1
J: TRBJ2-1
D: TRBD2
size: NA
DNA: TGCGCCAGCAGCTTCGCGACTAGCGGGATTTACAATGAGCAGTTCTTC
CDR3: CASSFATSGIYNEQFF

V: TRBV15
J: TRBJ1-4
D: NA
size: NA
DNA: TGTGCCACCAGCAGCAGGGCTATTAATGAAAAACTGTTTTTT
CDR3: CATSSRAINEKLFF

V: TRBV2
J: TRBJ2-1
D: TRBD1
size: few
DNA: TGTGCCACGGGAGACAGGGGGGAGGATGAGCAGTTCTTC
CDR3: CATGDRGEDEQFF

V: TRBV3-1/TRBV3-2
J: TRBJ2-2
D: NA
size: NA
DNA: TGTGCCAGCAGCCAAGTGAGGACAGCGAACACCGGGGAGCTGTTTTTT
CDR3: CASSQVRTANTGELFF

V: TRBV19
J: TRBJ2-5
D: NA
size: NA
DNA: TGTGCCAGTAGTATAGGGCAGTCGCCCAGTCAAGAGACCCAGTACTTC
CDR3: CASSIGQSPSQETQYF

V: TRBV5-1
J: TRBJ1-1
D: NA
size: NA
DNA: TGCGCCAGCAGCTTGGACCGTCTACCCTGGAGTTTT
CDR3: CASSLDRLPWSF

V: TRBV3-1/TRBV3-2
J: TRBJ1-2
D: NA
size: NA
DNA: TGTGCCAGCAGACCCGACAGACCCTTTAACTATGGCTACACCTTC
CDR3: CASRPDRPFNYGYTF

V: TRBV5-1
J: TRBJ2-7
D: TRBD2
size: NA
DNA: TGCGCCAGCAGCCCTACTAGCGGGAACTCCTACGAGCAGTACTTC
CDR3: CASSPTSGNSYEQYF

V: TRBV5-5
J: TRBJ1-5
D: NA
size: NA
DNA: TGTGCCAGCAGCTTGGATTGGGGAGGTGATCAGCCCCAGCATTTT
CDR3: CASSLDWGGDQPQHF

V: TRBV9
J: TRBJ2-5
D: TRBD2
size: NA
DNA: TGTGCCAGCAGCCCCGGGACTAGCGGAGAGACCCAGTACTTC
CDR3: CASSPGTSGETQYF

V: TRBV27
J: TRBJ2-3
D: NA
size: many
DNA: TGTGCCAGCAGTTTAGAAAGAGCAGGGATGGCAGATACGCAGTATTTT
CDR3: CASSLERAGMADTQYF

V: TRBV7-2
J: TRBJ2-3
D: NA
size: NA
DNA: TGTGCCAGCAGCTTAGTGGGGAGCGCTAGCACAGATACGCAGTATTTT
CDR3: CASSLVGSASTDTQYF

V: TRBV5-6
J: TRBJ2-1
D: NA
size: NA
DNA: TGTGCCAGCAGCTTGGGGCAGGGGCTGGATGAGCAGTTCTTC
CDR3: CASSLGQGLDEQFF